This section outlines one T cell receptor (beta chain) sequence together with its context. These data originate in a study of blood T cell repertoires in COVID-19. The overall study: COVID-19 samples from acute and convalescent phases originated in the United States, Italy and Spain.

V lost 6 bases and J lost 0; bases outside the gene matches: 11. The CDR3 is made up of 17 amino acids. CDR1 MDHEN and CDR2 SYDVKM come from the germline V gene. Methods used by the authors: Estimated nucleated cell counts came from reference gene primer amplification. This table comes from immunoSEQ multiplex PCR, and its TCRdb copy is limited to in-frame clones, with some not included. The D gene and trimming were derived from the DNA, and the V and J assignments and clone size from that table. The sample consists of about 110,000 clones, 85% of them appearing once. The sequence came from a man aged 45-65 years with acute or convalescent COVID-19. The sample taken for sequencing was peripheral blood. This chain uses TRBV28 with TRBJ1-5; 7 bases match TRBD1. Here the CDR3 DNA reads TGTGCCAGCAGACCCACCAAAACAGGGGATAGCAATCAGCCCCAGCATTTT. This codes for CASRPTKTGDSNQPQHF.